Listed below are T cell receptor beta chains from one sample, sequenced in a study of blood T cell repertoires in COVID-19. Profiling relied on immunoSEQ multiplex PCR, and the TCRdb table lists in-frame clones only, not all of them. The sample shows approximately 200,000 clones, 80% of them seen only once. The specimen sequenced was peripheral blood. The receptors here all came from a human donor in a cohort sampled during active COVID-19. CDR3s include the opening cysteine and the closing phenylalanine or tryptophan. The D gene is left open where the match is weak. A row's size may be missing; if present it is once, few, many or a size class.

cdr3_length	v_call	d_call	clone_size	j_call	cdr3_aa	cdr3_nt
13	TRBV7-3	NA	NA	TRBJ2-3	CASSPGGSDTQYF	TGTGCCAGCAGCCCCGGGGGTTCAGATACGCAGTATTTT
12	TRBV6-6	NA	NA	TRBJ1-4	CASSYSWEKLFF	TGTGCCAGCAGTTACTCCTGGGAGAAACTGTTTTTT
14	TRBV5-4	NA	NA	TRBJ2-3	CASSFSGTTDTQYF	TGTGCCAGCAGCTTTAGCGGAACCACAGATACGCAGTATTTT
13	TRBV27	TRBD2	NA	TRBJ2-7	CASGISGLHEQYF	TGTGCCAGCGGAATTAGCGGGTTACACGAGCAGTACTTC
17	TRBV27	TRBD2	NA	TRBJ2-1	CASSLGLAGGPYNEQFF	TGTGCCAGCAGTCTCGGACTAGCGGGGGGGCCCTACAATGAGCAGTTCTTC
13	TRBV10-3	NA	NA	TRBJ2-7	CATGNTRNYEQYF	TGTGCCACTGGGAATACTAGAAACTACGAGCAGTACTTC
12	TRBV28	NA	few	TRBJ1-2	CASSLRTYGYTF	TGTGCCAGCAGTTTGCGAACCTATGGCTACACCTTC
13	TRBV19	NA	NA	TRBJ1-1	CASTHGGSTEAFF	TGTGCCAGTACCCATGGTGGTAGCACTGAAGCTTTCTTT
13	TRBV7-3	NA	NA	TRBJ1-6	CASSLKRASPLHF	TGTGCCAGCAGCTTAAAGAGGGCCTCACCCCTCCACTTT
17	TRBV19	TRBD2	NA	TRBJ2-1	CASRPGLAGASYNEQFF	TGTGCCAGTAGGCCGGGACTAGCGGGAGCCTCCTACAATGAGCAGTTCTTC
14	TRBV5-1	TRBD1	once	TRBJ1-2	CASSSDRASYGYTF	TGCGCCAGCAGCTCGGACAGGGCATCCTATGGCTACACCTTC
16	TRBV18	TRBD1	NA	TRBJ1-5	CASSLADRGSNQPQHF	TGTGCCAGCTCACTAGCGGACAGGGGAAGCAATCAGCCCCAGCATTTT
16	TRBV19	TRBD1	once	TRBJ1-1	CASSMRQGAFGTEAFF	TGTGCCAGTAGTATGCGACAGGGGGCTTTCGGCACTGAAGCTTTCTTT
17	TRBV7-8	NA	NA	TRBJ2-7	CASSLAWAGRDSYEQYF	TGTGCCAGCAGCTTAGCGTGGGCAGGGCGAGACTCCTACGAGCAGTACTTC
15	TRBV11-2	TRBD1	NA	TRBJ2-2	CASRFTGGRTGELFF	TGTGCCAGCAGATTTACAGGGGGGCGCACCGGGGAGCTGTTTTTT
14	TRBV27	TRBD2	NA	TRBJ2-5	CASSSAGGIETQYF	TGTGCCAGCAGTTCTGCGGGAGGGATAGAGACCCAGTACTTC
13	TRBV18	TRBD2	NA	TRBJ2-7	CASSRGTSYEQYF	TGTGCCAGCTCACGCGGGACTAGCTACGAGCAGTACTTC
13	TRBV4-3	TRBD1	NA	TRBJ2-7	CASSSDRGHEQYF	TGCGCCAGCAGCTCGGACAGGGGACACGAGCAGTACTTC
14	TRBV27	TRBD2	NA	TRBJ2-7	CASSLGGRTDEQYF	TGTGCCAGCAGTTTGGGGGGGAGGACGGACGAGCAGTACTTC
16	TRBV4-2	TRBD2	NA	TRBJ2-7	CASSQDSLAESYEQYF	TGTGCCAGCAGCCAAGATTCGCTAGCGGAGTCCTACGAGCAGTACTTC
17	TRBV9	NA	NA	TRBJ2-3	CASTLTPGISSTDTQYF	TGTGCCAGCACTTTAACACCCGGGATATCGAGCACAGATACGCAGTATTTT
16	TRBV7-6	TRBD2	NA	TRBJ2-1	CASSLAPAGGYNEQFF	TGTGCCAGCAGCTTAGCGCCGGCGGGAGGGTACAATGAGCAGTTCTTC
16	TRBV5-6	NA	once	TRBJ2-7	CASSLQRVRIFSEQYF	TGTGCCAGCAGCCTACAGCGGGTACGGATATTTTCCGAGCAGTACTTC
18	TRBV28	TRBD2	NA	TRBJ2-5	CASSLSSGRAPGRGTQYF	TGTGCCAGCAGTTTATCTAGCGGGAGGGCCCCCGGTCGCGGGACCCAGTACTTC
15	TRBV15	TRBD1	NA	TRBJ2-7	CATSRAGTGVYEQYF	TGTGCCACCAGCAGAGCCGGGACAGGGGTCTACGAGCAGTACTTC
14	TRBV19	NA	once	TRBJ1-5	CASSIRTVSQPQHF	TGTGCCAGTAGTATAAGAACAGTAAGTCAGCCCCAGCATTTT
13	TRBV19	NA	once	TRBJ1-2	CASKMGGNYGYTF	TGTGCCAGTAAGATGGGCGGGAACTATGGCTACACCTTC
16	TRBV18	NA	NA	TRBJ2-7	CASSPPGALKGSEQYF	TGTGCCAGCTCACCACCGGGGGCCCTTAAAGGCTCCGAGCAGTACTTC
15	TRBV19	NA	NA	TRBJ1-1	CASSIGGRVNTEAFF	TGTGCCAGTAGTATAGGGGGGAGGGTGAACACTGAAGCTTTCTTT
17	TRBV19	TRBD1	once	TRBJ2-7	CARSNAPDRDLSYEQYF	TGTGCCAGATCGAATGCCCCAGACAGGGACCTCTCCTACGAGCAGTACTTC
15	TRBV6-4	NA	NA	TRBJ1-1	CASREQDTMNTEAFF	TGTGCCAGCAGGGAACAGGACACTATGAACACTGAAGCTTTCTTT
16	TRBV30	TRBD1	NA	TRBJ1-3	CAWSKTGLISGNTIYF	TGTGCCTGGAGTAAGACAGGGTTGATCTCTGGAAACACCATATATTTT
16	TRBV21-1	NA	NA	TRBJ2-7	CASSKGWGDQYYEQYF	TGTGCCAGCAGCAAAGGCTGGGGGGACCAATACTACGAGCAGTACTTC
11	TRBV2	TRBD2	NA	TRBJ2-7	CASSEPGGPYF	TGTGCCAGCAGTGAACCGGGAGGGCCGTACTTC
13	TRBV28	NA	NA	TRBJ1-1	CASRGTSNTEAFF	TGTGCCAGCCGAGGCACCTCGAACACTGAAGCTTTCTTT
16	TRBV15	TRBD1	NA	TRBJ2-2	CATTPTQGLNTGELFF	TGTGCCACCACCCCAACACAGGGGCTGAACACCGGGGAGCTGTTTTTT